The 32 T cell receptor beta chains below come from one sample, sequenced in a study of blood T cell repertoires in COVID-19. Produced via immunoSEQ multiplex PCR; TCRdb's table is partial and in-frame only. Of over 130,000 clones in the sample, approximately 80% were seen once. The sequenced sample was PBMCs or T cells enriched from blood (not recorded which). These receptors were collected from a young woman who had been exposed to COVID-19.

The gene calls are TRBV7-3 and TRBJ2-6; 9 bases align to TRBD1. Losses at the gene ends were 4 bases for V and 4 bases for J; bases not matched to a gene: 8. Per germline, CDR1 SGHTA and CDR2 FQGTGA. This CDR3 is 17 amino acids long. The CDR3 bases are TGTGCCAGCAGCTCCGGACAGGGGCTGGGCGGGGCCAACGTCCTGACTTTC. Residues: CASSSGQGLGGANVLTF.

The chain recombines TRBV5-6 with TRBJ2-1; 7 bases agree with TRBD2. V was pared by 0 bases and J by 6 bases, with 6 bases of the junction left unmatched. The CDR3 runs 15 residues. Germline V gene lookup returns CDR1 SGHDT and CDR2 YYEEEE. DNA of the CDR3: TGTGCCAGCAGCTTGGGTTCTACGGGGGGCAATGAGCAGTTCTTC. It codes for CASSLGSTGGNEQFF.

V and J are TRBV5-1 and TRBJ2-1, with 10 bases that match TRBD2. Germline V lookup: CDR1 SGHRS, CDR2 YFSETQ. Trimming at V came to 3 bases and at J to 7 bases, leaving 10 bases not matched to a gene. CDR3 length equals 16 residues. The CDR3, as DNA: TGCGCCAGCAGCTCGATCCCTAGCGGGAGAGAGAATGAGCAGTTCTTC. Amino acids: CASSSIPSGRENEQFF.

This clone has only a few counts. The chain links TRBV3-1 (or the pseudogene TRBV3-2) to TRBJ1-2, with D possibly TRBD1 on 5 matching bases. The CDR3 is 14 amino acids. Trimming pared 2 bases from V and 2 bases from J, leaving 9 bases between. CDR1 is LGHDT, CDR2 YNNKEL, per germline (reference sequence). CDR3 DNA sequence: TGTGCCAGCAGCCAAAACAGGATAAACTATGGCTACACCTTC. As protein: CASSQNRINYGYTF.

V usage is TRBV6-5 and J usage is TRBJ1-2; tentative D call: TRBD1 (6 bases). V was clipped by 10 bases and J by 6 bases, with 18 bases between them. This CDR3 comprises 13 residues. The germline V gene encodes CDR1 MNHEY and CDR2 SVGAGI. CDR3 loop: CATRGQGKNGYTF. CDR3 sequence (DNA): TGTGCCACCAGAGGCCAGGGGAAGAATGGCTACACCTTC.

The chain uses TRBV28 and TRBJ1-5; D is perhaps TRBD1 (6 bases). Germline V CDR1 and CDR2: MDHEN, SYDVKM. V lost 6 bases, J lost 8 bases, and 14 bases lay in between. The CDR3 covers 13 residues. CDR3 nucleotide sequence: TGTGCCAGCAGCTTTCCCCACAGGGAGCCCCAGCATTTT. Protein sequence: CASSFPHREPQHF. The entire variable domain, with the rest obtained from reference TRBV28 and TRBJ1-5, is as follows: DVKVTQSSRYLVKRTGEKVFLECVQDMDHENMFWYRQDPGLGLRLIYFSYDVKMKEKGDIPEGYSVSREKKERFSLILESASTNQTSMYLCASSFPHREPQHFGDGTRLSIL.

This clone was observed a single time. The rearrangement uses TRBV2 and TRBJ2-1; 11 bases match TRBD2. Germline loops: CDR1 SNHLY, CDR2 FYNNEI. V dropped 7 bases and J dropped 5; count of bases not matched to a gene: 7. This CDR3 is 15 amino acids long. CDR3 sequence: CASTPGTSGNNEQFF. Written as DNA, the CDR3 is TGTGCCAGCACCCCCGGGACTAGCGGAAACAATGAGCAGTTCTTC.

The chain recombines TRBV5-4 with TRBJ2-3; 8 bases align to TRBD2. This CDR3 has 16 residues. The germline CDR1 and CDR2 sequences are SGHNT and YYREEE (reference sequence). J gave up 0 bases and V 0 bases, and 3 bases lay outside the gene matches. CDR3 sequence reads: CASSLGLAISTDTQYF. The CDR3 DNA reads as TGTGCCAGCAGCTTGGGACTAGCGATCAGCACAGATACGCAGTATTTT.

This chain connects TRBV4-1 to TRBJ2-3, with a weak D call TRBD1 (6 bases). V was trimmed by 1 base and J by 1 base, leaving 15 bases between them. CDR3 length: 17 amino acids. Germline CDR1 is MGHRA and CDR2 is YSYEKL. Written as DNA, the CDR3 is TGCGCCAGCAGCCAAGGAGGGTCGGCAGGGGGCACAGATACGCAGTATTTT. It translates to CASSQGGSAGGTDTQYF.

This clone turned up a few times. This chain joins TRBV9 and TRBJ2-1, with a possible D match to TRBD1 (6 bases). Trimming cost V 6 bases and J 10 bases, with 26 bases left between them. CDR3 length: 16 amino acids. Germline V lookup: CDR1 SGDLS, CDR2 YYNGEE. CDR3 protein: CASTSQGWGPLMEQFF. The DNA of the CDR3 is TGTGCCAGCACCTCACAGGGATGGGGCCCTTTGATGGAGCAGTTCTTC. Drawing the rest from reference TRBV9 and TRBJ2-1, the complete variable domain is DSGVTQTPKHLITATGQRVTLRCSPRSGDLSVYWYQQSLDQGLQFLIQYYNGEERAKGNILERFSAQQFPDLHSELNLSSLELGDSALYFCASTSQGWGPLMEQFFGPGTRLTVL.

The chain uses TRBV4-2 and TRBJ1-6; D is unclear. Trimming stripped 0 bases from V and 10 bases from J, with 13 bases between. CDR1 and CDR2 (germline): LGHNA, YNFKEQ. The CDR3 loop spans 15 amino acids. CDR3 in amino acids: CASSQELGPGSPLHF. The DNA for the CDR3 is TGTGCCAGCAGCCAAGAACTCGGGCCGGGGTCACCCCTCCACTTT.

This clone was seen once. V is TRBV14 and J is TRBJ2-1, with 16 bases aligning to TRBD2. This CDR3 is 18 amino acids long. V dropped 5 bases and J dropped 4; count of bases not matched to a gene: 8. Germline V gene sequence: CDR1 SGHDN, CDR2 FVKESK. The CDR3 sequence: CASSRGLAGGSNYNEQFF. CDR3 in DNA: TGTGCCAGCAGCAGGGGACTAGCGGGAGGGTCAAATTACAATGAGCAGTTCTTC.

This chain joins TRBV5-1 and TRBJ2-3; TRBD2 aligns across 15 bases. CDR3 length: 13 residues. Germline V gene data show CDR1 as SGHRS and CDR2 as YFSETQ. The trim removed 5 bases at V and 8 bases at J, leaving 0 bases unmatched. CDR3 in DNA: TGCGCCAGCAGGGGACTAGCGGGAGGTACGCAGTATTTT. It specifies CASRGLAGGTQYF.

The rearrangement links TRBV19 to TRBJ2-1; 13 nucleotides agree with TRBD2. The V segment lost 1 base and the J segment 10 bases; nucleotides outside the gene matches: 7. This CDR3 spans 16 amino acids. Germline CDR1 LNHDA, CDR2 SQIVND (reference sequence). Here the CDR3 reads CASSIVTSGRAWEQFF. Here the CDR3 DNA reads TGTGCCAGTAGTATAGTAACTAGCGGGAGGGCCTGGGAGCAGTTCTTC.

This clone appeared a few times. The rearrangement uses TRBV7-6 and TRBJ1-5; tentatively, D is TRBD1 (5 bases). Germline values: CDR1 SGHVS, CDR2 FNYEAQ. Trimming pared 11 bases from V and 5 bases from J, leaving 16 bases between. The CDR3 has 13 amino acids. CDR3 residues: CAPKRGTDQPQHF. The DNA of the CDR3 is TGTGCCCCGAAACGGGGGACTGATCAGCCCCAGCATTTT.

Note on this clone: Other DNA variants within this sample encode the same CDR3. The chain employs TRBV7-9 and TRBJ2-7, with D unclear. Germline V lookup: CDR1 SEHNR, CDR2 FQNEAQ (reference sequence). The V end was cut by 1 base, the J end by 3 bases, with 7 bases between. The CDR3 loop spans 13 amino acids. CDR3 DNA sequence: TGTGCCAGCAGCTTAGAACTACGCTACGAGCAGTACTTC. This codes for CASSLELRYEQYF. Combining the CDR3 with reference TRBV7-9 and TRBJ2-7 gives the whole variable domain DTGVSQNPRHKITKRGQNVTFRCDPISEHNRLYWYRQTLGQGPEFLTYFQNEAQLEKSRLLSDRFSAERPKGSFSTLEIQRTEQGDSAMYLCASSLELRYEQYFGPGTRLTVT.

The chain recombines TRBV7-9 with TRBJ1-1; 10 bases are shared with TRBD1. CDR1 and CDR2 (germline): SEHNR, FQNEAQ (reference sequence). The CDR3 is made up of 18 amino acids. V was pared by 5 bases and J by 3 bases, with 15 bases of the junction left unmatched. This chain's CDR3 is CASSPRRGQGRGDTEAFF. CDR3 sequence (DNA): TGTGCCAGCAGCCCAAGACGGGGACAGGGGAGAGGTGACACTGAAGCTTTCTTT.

The V gene is TRBV6-5, the J gene TRBJ1-5; maybe TRBD1 (5 bases). The CDR3 totals 15 residues. The germline CDR1 and CDR2 sequences are MNHEY and SVGAGI. V was shortened by 2 bases and J by 7 bases, with 15 bases between the two germline ends. The CDR3 bases are TGTGCCAGCAGTTACAGCGTCAGGGAAAACCAGCCCCAGCATTTT. It is translated as CASSYSVRENQPQHF.

The chain has TRBV5-1 and TRBJ1-1; tentatively, D is TRBD1 (5 bases). Germline assignment: CDR1 SGHRS and CDR2 YFSETQ. This CDR3 has 16 amino acids. Trimming removed 2 bases from V and 5 bases from J, with 19 bases in between. CDR3 nucleotides: TGCGCCAGCAGCTTTGTGGGGCCTGCGGATAGAACTGAAGCTTTCTTT. It codes for CASSFVGPADRTEAFF.

V usage is TRBV10-3 and J usage is TRBJ1-6, with no clear D. Germline V lookup: CDR1 ENHRY, CDR2 SYGVKD. V lost 2 bases, J lost 7 bases, and 3 bases lay in between. The CDR3 totals 12 residues. CDR3 DNA: TGTGCCATCAGTGAGCAAAATTCACCCCTCCACTTT. The encoded protein is CAISEQNSPLHF.

The V call is TRBV7-2, the J call TRBJ2-5; tentative D call: TRBD1 (6 bases). This CDR3 contains 16 residues. The germline V and J ends were trimmed by 4 bases and 5 bases, with 20 bases remaining between them. Germline V gene sequence: CDR1 SGHTA, CDR2 FQGNSA. The CDR3 region has the DNA TGTGCCAGCAGCTCACTAACGGGACGCCAGGGGGAGACCCAGTACTTC. Protein product: CASSSLTGRQGETQYF.

The chain has TRBV6-2 or TRBV6-3 and TRBJ2-7; 8 bases match TRBD2. The V segment lost 4 bases and the J segment 2 bases; nucleotides outside the gene matches: 10. The CDR3 covers 16 residues. Germline V gene sequence: CDR1 MNHEY, CDR2 SVGEGT. CDR3 in amino acids: CASSSLQAGEAYEQYF. CDR3 in DNA: TGTGCCAGCAGTTCCCTACAAGCGGGAGAAGCCTACGAGCAGTACTTC.

This sequence joins TRBV19 and TRBJ1-6; D perhaps matches TRBD1 (5 bases). Trimming shortened V by 6 bases and J by 8 bases, and 14 bases separated the two germline ends. The CDR3 spans 14 residues. The germline V gene encodes CDR1 LNHDA and CDR2 SQIVND (reference sequence). CDR3 sequence: CASSRGGGYSPLHF. In DNA, the CDR3 is TGTGCCAGTAGCCGCGGGGGGGGATATTCACCCCTCCACTTT. Full variable domain (missing parts from reference TRBV19 and TRBJ1-6): DGGITQSPKYLFRKEGQNVTLSCEQNLNHDAMYWYRQDPGQGLRLIYYSQIVNDFQKGDIAEGYSVSREKKESFPLTVTSAQKNPTAFYLCASSRGGGYSPLHFGNGTRLTVT.

The chain employs TRBV7-2 and TRBJ2-7; weak D call: TRBD1 (5 bases). Between the trimmed V and J ends, which lost 5 bases and 2 bases, there was a span of 13 bases. The germline gives CDR1 SGHTA, CDR2 FQGNSA. The CDR3 is 14 residues long. DNA of the CDR3: TGTGCCAGCAGCATAACAGGTTCCCCCTACGAGCAGTACTTC. Amino acids: CASSITGSPYEQYF.

This chain joins TRBV14 and TRBJ2-7; D gene uncertain. Germline loops: CDR1 SGHDN, CDR2 FVKESK. This CDR3 comprises 14 residues. The ends were cut back, 4 bases at V and 1 base at J, with 11 bases in the middle. CDR3 in DNA: TGTGCCAGCAGCCTACAATCCGTTTCCTACGAGCAGTACTTC. It translates to CASSLQSVSYEQYF. Drawing the rest from reference TRBV14 and TRBJ2-7, the complete variable domain is EAGVTQFPSHSVIEKGQTVTLRCDPISGHDNLYWYRRVMGKEIKFLLHFVKESKQDESGMPNNRFLAERTGGTYSTLKVQPAELEDSGVYFCASSLQSVSYEQYFGPGTRLTVT.

The V gene is TRBV19, the J gene TRBJ2-6; unclear D gene. Trimming left V 5 bases short and J 0 bases short, with 11 bases between. From germline, CDR1 is LNHDA and CDR2 SQIVND (reference sequence). The CDR3 length is 16 residues. CDR3 coding DNA: TGTGCCAGTAGTCTCCTACTCGGCTCTGGGGCCAACGTCCTGACTTTC. It yields the protein CASSLLLGSGANVLTF.

This clone was picked up a small number of times. Here the CDR3 reads CASSVVAEKGEQYF. The CDR3 DNA reads TGTGCCAGCAGCGTAGTAGCGGAGAAGGGCGAGCAGTACTTC. This sequence joins TRBV9 and TRBJ2-7; perhaps TRBD2 as D (6 bases). Germline CDR1 SGDLS, CDR2 YYNGEE. This CDR3 region has 14 residues. V dropped 0 bases and J dropped 6 bases, with 13 bases sitting between them.

The chain recombines TRBV6-5 with TRBJ1-2; D gene uncertain. The CDR3 length is 12 residues. Looked up from germline, CDR1 is MNHEY and CDR2 is SVGAGI. Trimming left V 6 bases short and J 0 bases short, with 5 bases between. This CDR3 reads CASRGANYGYTF. Here the CDR3 DNA reads TGTGCCAGCAGGGGAGCTAACTATGGCTACACCTTC.

V and J are TRBV11-2 and TRBJ1-1; D is ambiguous. Germline V CDR1 and CDR2: SGHAT, FQNNGV. Between the trimmed V and J ends, which lost 0 bases and 1 base, there was a span of 9 bases. The CDR3 sequence is 15 residues long. The CDR3 DNA follows: TGTGCCAGCAGCTTAGAACAGTTATCGAACACTGAAGCTTTCTTT. This codes for CASSLEQLSNTEAFF.

The chain links TRBV3-1 (or the pseudogene TRBV3-2) to TRBJ2-7, with 7 nucleotides matching TRBD1. There are 15 residues in the CDR3. V lost 3 bases to trimming and J lost 3 bases; unmatched junction nucleotides: 8. Germline CDR1 LGHDT, CDR2 YNNKEL (reference sequence). CDR3 region: CASSHSWQGVYEQYF. Here the CDR3 DNA reads TGTGCCAGCAGCCATTCTTGGCAGGGGGTCTACGAGCAGTACTTC.

The table lists this clone with a count of one. The rearrangement links TRBV5-6 to TRBJ2-2, with D possibly matching TRBD1 (5 bases). The CDR3 consists of 16 residues. With 1 base removed from V and 0 bases from J, the gap between germline ends came to 10 bases. Per germline, CDR1 SGHDT and CDR2 YYEEEE. CDR3 sequence reads: CASSLWMTANTGELFF. CDR3 nucleotide sequence: TGTGCCAGCAGCTTGTGGATGACAGCGAACACCGGGGAGCTGTTTTTT.

About this clone itself: A much larger clonotype is one base distant, so this may be a read error. V usage is TRBV5-6 and J usage is TRBJ2-5; D is unclear. The CDR3 runs to 11 residues. Germline CDR1 is SGHDT and CDR2 is YYEEEE. The ends were cut back, 4 bases at V and 2 bases at J, with 3 bases in the middle. CDR3 sequence reads: CASSQQETQYF. The CDR3, as DNA: TGTGCCAGCAGCCAACAAGAGACCCAGTACTTC.